The 5 T cell receptor beta chains reported below all come from one sample, sequenced in a study of T cells after yellow fever vaccination. TCRdb ran MiXCR on the 5' RACE reads and lists one entry per CDR3 protein. Of 360,000 or so distinct CDR3 sequences in the sample, around 10% were seen once. Here the sequenced sample was PBMCs, taken on the day of the first yellow fever vaccination. These receptors all stem from a young man who received the YFV17D yellow fever vaccine.

The chain couples TRBV12-3 or TRBV12-4 to TRBJ2-3; the D gene could be TRBD1 or TRBD2 (5 bases each). The germline V and J ends were trimmed by 4 bases and 1 base, with 15 bases remaining between them. The CDR3 runs to 16 residues. The CDR3 sequence: CASSSHRDGRTDTQYF. CDR3 in DNA: TGTGCCAGCAGTTCACACCGGGACGGACGCACAGATACGCAGTATTTT.

This clonotype was seen more than once but under ten times. This chain links TRBV11-2 with TRBJ2-6; maybe TRBD1 (6 bases). Germline CDR1 reads SGHAT; CDR2 reads FQNNGV. CDR3 length: 18 amino acids. Trimming shortened V by 5 bases and J by 0 bases, and 17 bases separated the two germline ends. The CDR3 sequence: CASSTTLQGGSGANVLTF. The CDR3 nucleotides read TGTGCCAGCAGCACAACCCTACAGGGCGGCTCTGGGGCCAACGTCCTGACTTTC.

This clonotype has a count of ten or more. V usage is TRBV5-1 and J usage is TRBJ1-6, with D tentatively TRBD1 (5 bases). In germline, CDR1 is SGHRS, CDR2 YFSETQ. The V end was cut by 4 bases, the J end by 6 bases, with 11 bases between. CDR3 size: 14 residues. The CDR3, as DNA: TGCGCCAGCAGCCAAGACGGGGCTAATTCACCCCTCCACTTT. Protein product: CASSQDGANSPLHF. Full variable domain (rest looked up from reference TRBV5-1 and TRBJ1-6): KAGVTQTPRYLIKTRGQQVTLSCSPISGHRSVSWYQQTPGQGLQFLFEYFSETQRNKGNFPGRFSGRQFSNSRSEMNVSTLELGDSALYLCASSQDGANSPLHFGNGTRLTVT.

This clonotype was seen repeatedly, ten times or more. This rearrangement joins TRBV12-3 or TRBV12-4 to TRBJ2-1; D gene ambiguous. Trimming removed 3 bases at V and 10 bases at J, with 7 bases between. The CDR3 totals 11 residues. The CDR3 loop is CASSFSAEQFF. CDR3 bases: TGTGCCAGCAGTTTTTCCGCCGAGCAGTTCTTC.

This rearrangement joins TRBV4-3 to TRBJ2-1; 7 bases are a match to TRBD2. This CDR3 contains 17 residues. From germline, CDR1 is LGHNA and CDR2 YSLEER. V lost 2 bases and J lost 0; bases outside the gene matches: 7. CDR3 coding DNA: TGCGCCAGCAGCCAACCCTCGGGGGGTAGCTCCTACAATGAGCAGTTCTTC. Translated: CASSQPSGGSSYNEQFF.